A selection of T cell receptor beta chains follows, all from one sample in a study of shared clonotypes between healthy human individuals. Libraries were prepared by immunoSEQ multiplex PCR; TCRdb keeps only in-frame clonotypes and omits some of them. The sample includes about 1.5 million clones, around 95% of them seen just once. The specimen was naive CD4+ T cells sorted from blood. Receptors originate from a man under 40 in good health. The CDR3 runs from the conserved cysteine through the conserved F or W. The order of the fields is clone size, CDR3 length, J gene, D gene, V gene, CDR3 protein, CDR3 DNA. The D gene is left open where the match is weak. The size of a clone is reported for some rows only, either as once, few or many, or as a class for expanded clones.

- 15 TRBJ2-2 - TRBV5-5 CASSSGQPNTGELFF TGTGCCAGCAGCTCCGGACAGCCGAACACCGGGGAGCTGTTTTTT
- 13 TRBJ2-7 - TRBV18 CASSQDSVDEQYF TGTGCCAGCTCACAGGACAGCGTCGACGAGCAGTACTTC
- 14 TRBJ2-5 - TRBV18 CASSPPTARETQYF TGTGCCAGCTCACCACCGACGGCCCGGGAGACCCAGTACTTC
- 13 TRBJ2-7 - TRBV6-1 CASTRGDTYEQYF TGTGCCAGCACCCGGGGGGACACCTACGAGCAGTACTTC
- 16 TRBJ2-1 TRBD1 TRBV4-2 CASSQEQGAHYNEQFF TGTGCCAGCAGCCAAGAACAGGGGGCGCATTATAATGAGCAGTTCTTC
once 16 TRBJ2-6 - TRBV19 CASSSRDGSGANVLTF TGTGCCAGTAGTTCCCGGGATGGCTCTGGGGCCAACGTCCTGACTTTC
- 15 TRBJ2-7 - TRBV6-6 CASSYSRGSSYEQYF TGTGCCAGCAGTTACAGCCGGGGCAGCTCCTACGAGCAGTACTTC
- 15 TRBJ2-7 TRBD2 TRBV10-2 CASSLSAGGPYEQYF TGCGCCAGCAGTTTAAGCGCGGGAGGGCCGTACGAGCAGTACTTC
- 12 TRBJ2-7 - TRBV5-1 CASSNPGADQYF TGCGCCAGCAGCAATCCAGGGGCGGACCAGTACTTC
- 17 TRBJ1-3 - TRBV28 CASSLWAGVHSGNTIYF TGTGCCAGCAGTTTATGGGCAGGGGTCCACTCTGGAAACACCATATATTTT
- 14 TRBJ2-2 - TRBV7-2 CASSRQGGTGELFF TGTGCCAGCAGCCGACAGGGAGGCACCGGGGAGCTGTTTTTT
- 13 TRBJ1-1 - TRBV5-1 CASSLAVNTEAFF TGCGCCAGCAGCTTGGCTGTGAACACTGAAGCTTTCTTT
- 16 TRBJ2-7 - TRBV28 CASSLIQGVLSYEQYF TGTGCCAGCAGTTTAATACAGGGAGTTCTCTCCTACGAGCAGTACTTC
- 15 TRBJ2-7 - TRBV28 CASGSHRGGPYEQYF TGTGCCAGCGGCTCTCACAGGGGAGGACCTTACGAGCAGTACTTC
- 12 TRBJ2-1 - TRBV5-1 CASSFNRVEQFF TGCGCCAGCAGCTTTAACAGGGTCGAGCAGTTCTTC
- 14 TRBJ2-3 - TRBV6-5 CASSPNYNTDTQYF TGTGCCAGCAGTCCGAACTACAACACAGATACGCAGTATTTT
- 12 TRBJ1-5 - TRBV7-2 CASSSPNQPQHF TGTGCCAGCAGCTCGCCGAATCAGCCCCAGCATTTT
- 14 TRBJ2-1 TRBD2 TRBV6-1 CATMSSGTYNEQFF TGTGCCACCATGAGTAGCGGGACTTACAATGAGCAGTTCTTC
- 13 TRBJ1-4 - TRBV9 CASSVDGNEKLFF TGTGCCAGCAGCGTAGACGGGAATGAAAAACTGTTTTTT
- 15 TRBJ2-7 - TRBV6-6 CASSGRRGTPGEQYF TGTGCCAGCAGCGGGCGAAGGGGGACGCCTGGTGAGCAGTACTTC
- 15 TRBJ2-1 TRBD2 TRBV2 CATHVRGLADNEQFF TGTGCCACCCACGTCCGGGGACTAGCGGACAATGAGCAGTTCTTC
- 15 TRBJ2-1 - TRBV7-2 CASSLSPGSYNEQFF TGTGCCAGCAGCTTATCCCCAGGCTCCTACAATGAGCAGTTCTTC
- 13 TRBJ1-1 - TRBV7-8 CASSLRENTEAFF TGTGCCAGCAGCTTGAGGGAGAACACTGAAGCTTTCTTT
- 14 TRBJ2-1 TRBD1 TRBV29-1 CSATGYPPYNEQFF TGCAGCGCGACAGGGTACCCCCCATACAATGAGCAGTTCTTC
- 15 TRBJ2-1 - TRBV6-1 CASSEYSAGDGEQFF TGTGCCAGCAGTGAGTATTCGGCAGGGGATGGCGAACAGTTCTTC
- 14 TRBJ1-4 - TRBV2 CASSVGVRDEKLFF TGTGCCAGCAGTGTTGGTGTTAGGGATGAAAAACTGTTTTTT
- 12 TRBJ2-5 - TRBV7-8 CASSPIQETQYF TGTGCCAGCAGCCCGATCCAAGAGACCCAGTACTTC
- 15 TRBJ2-1 - TRBV7-2 CASSSRQLSSSSAFF TGTGCCAGCAGCTCCCGACAGCTGTCGAGTTCTTCGGCTTTCTTC
- 13 TRBJ2-3 TRBD2 TRBV30 CAWRGLGTDTQYF TGTGCCTGGAGAGGACTAGGCACAGATACGCAGTATTTT
- 16 TRBJ2-1 TRBD2 TRBV5-1 CASSLGRGSSYNEQFF TGCGCCAGCAGCTTGGGGCGCGGGAGCTCCTACAATGAGCAGTTCTTC
- 13 TRBJ2-2 - TRBV10-1 CASSERETGELFF TGCGCCAGCAGTGAGCGGGAGACCGGGGAGCTGTTTTTT
- 17 TRBJ2-2 - TRBV27 CASSLAWQTANTGELFF TGTGCCAGCAGTTTAGCGTGGCAGACCGCGAACACCGGGGAGCTGTTTTTT
- 14 TRBJ1-2 - TRBV30 CAWSVRAAANGYTF TGTGCCTGGAGTGTACGAGCGGCGGCAAATGGCTACACCTTC
- 10 TRBJ1-5 - TRBV6-4 CASSGRPQHF TGTGCCAGCAGTGGTAGGCCCCAGCATTTT
- 19 TRBJ2-2 TRBD1 TRBV5-6 CASSINPWDRGPNTGELFF TGTGCCAGCAGTATCAACCCCTGGGACAGGGGGCCAAACACCGGGGAGCTGTTTTTT
- 12 TRBJ1-4 - TRBV30 CAWSARGGKLFF TGTGCCTGGAGTGCCCGGGGGGGAAAACTGTTTTTT
- 17 TRBJ2-3 TRBD2 TRBV11-2 CASSLAGGPLSTDTQYF TGTGCCAGCAGCTTAGCGGGAGGGCCCCTTAGCACAGATACGCAGTATTTT
- 12 TRBJ2-5 - TRBV7-9 CASSLGSGTQYF TGTGCCAGCAGCTTAGGGTCTGGGACCCAGTACTTC
- 13 TRBJ1-4 - TRBV14 CASSQAQMGKLFF TGTGCCAGCAGCCAAGCTCAGATGGGGAAACTGTTTTTT
- 16 TRBJ2-2 - TRBV27 CASSARLVSRTGELFF TGTGCCAGCAGTGCCAGACTAGTAAGTCGTACCGGGGAGCTGTTTTTT
- 13 TRBJ2-1 - TRBV10-3 CAISLADYNEQFF TGTGCCATCAGCCTAGCAGACTACAATGAGCAGTTCTTC
- 14 TRBJ2-1 TRBD2 TRBV7-2 CASSLASGRGEQFF TGTGCCAGCAGCTTAGCTAGCGGGAGGGGTGAGCAGTTCTTC
- 16 TRBJ2-2 - TRBV11-3 CASSPLFGGNTGELFF TGTGCCAGCAGCCCCCTTTTTGGAGGGAACACCGGGGAGCTGTTTTTT
- 14 TRBJ1-3 - TRBV2 CASSVGRAANTIYF TGTGCCAGCAGTGTGGGCAGGGCCGCAAACACCATATATTTT
- 16 TRBJ2-7 - TRBV18 CASSPPGGGYSYEQYF TGTGCCAGCTCACCCCCGGGAGGGGGCTACTCCTACGAGCAGTACTTC